This T cell receptor beta chain was sequenced for a study of read filtering for tumor transcriptome and immune sequencing (TCRdb year 2020). Concerning the study at large: The cohort had roughly 18 male and more than 11 female patients with a mean age of roughly 66 years, ranging from about 45 to 90. Under revised international staging, eight or nine patients fell into R-ISS I, more than 15 into R-ISS II and roughly 7 into R-ISS III. After DNase treatment, whole-transcriptome libraries were prepared with the TruSeq RNA Access Library Prep Kit. Per sample, about 4.05 to 10.27 million TCR-region mapped reads were obtained with IR-seq, compared with only about 80 to 1273 with RNA-seq. The study compared TCR repertoires from targeted immune repertoire sequencing and bulk whole-transcriptome sequencing run on the same bone marrow samples. A main aim was a read-filtering strategy for immune repertoire data, specifically whether clonotypes supported by a single read should be removed. General conclusions and limits of the study: The sorted CD138-negative fraction was a mixed bone marrow immune population, not purified T cells. Compared with RNA-seq, IR-seq captured clonotypes at much greater depth and more reliably, and a smaller IR-seq throughput was enough to identify most of the shared clonotypes. Single-read clonotypes made up approximately 84% of clonotypes but only around 4% of total reads in IR-seq, compared with roughly 70% of clonotypes and about 44% of reads in RNA-seq. When single-read clonotypes were removed, the proportions of shared clonotypes in IR-seq and RNA-seq correlated more strongly.

Points on this clonotype: Its specific antigen is unknown. One base away there is no much larger clone; base qualities are not given.

V and J are trimmed by 6 bases and 0 bases, and the gene matches miss 2 bases of the junction. CDR1 and CDR2 are drawn from the germline V gene (reference sequence): SGHAT, FQDESV. The cysteine opens and the phenylalanine closes a CDR3 of 16 amino acids. Here the CDR3 DNA is all that survives: 48 bases in frame from base 1. Each patient had bone marrow sampled at the time of active disease. Bone marrow mononuclear cells were isolated by Ficoll-Hypaque density gradient centrifugation. Myeloma plasma cells were removed and CD138-negative cells were obtained by negative selection following labeling with CD138 magnetic microbeads on a MACS separator. Purity of the isolated cells was checked by flow cytometry on an Attune NxT using CD138 antibodies. Total RNA was extracted using TRIzol reagent and was quantified on a NanoDrop spectrophotometer. Paired RNA-seq and IR-seq were performed on the CD138-negative bone marrow sample of each patient.

Starting from about 400 ng RNA, TCR libraries were constructed with the Immunoverse kit using molecular barcoded adaptors that cover the alpha/delta and beta/gamma chains. The same RNA used for transcriptome sequencing was used for TCR library preparation. TCR libraries were sequenced on an Illumina HiSeq 4000 with 2 x 150 cycles. The study's own analysis went as follows. MiXCR aligned TCR reads to human V, D, J and C references and assembled the aligned reads into CDR3 clonotypes, with quality filtering and error correction included. Clonotype counts and gene usage diversity were analyzed with the tcR package in R. For inspection of raw mapping reads, RNA-seq reads were mapped by STAR aligner version 2.5.3a onto GRCh37 of the human genome. To test how sequencing depth affects detected clonotypes, IR-seq fastq files were randomly downsampled with Seqtk 1.3. The public reads were quality trimmed at Q25 with fastp and then assembled into clones with MiXCR by TCRdb, keeping productive beta chains. Rows with one shared CDR3 protein collapse into an entry with the most common genes and DNA. TCRdb's processing, not the study's, gives the V and J calls here. The sample contains about 50,000 distinct CDR3 sequences, roughly a fifth of them found a single time. The top ten hold about 16% of the sample.

The clonotype comes from a donor aged 40 or over with multiple myeloma. Here the chain combines TRBV11-1 and TRBJ2-1, with 13 junctional bases fitting TRBD2. Sample: a population of CD138-negative cells sorted from bone marrow. According to the study, the label for this sample's cell subset or site signals: bone marrow mononuclear cells depleted of CD138+ plasma/myeloma cells by negative magnetic selection. The DNA is as follows: TGTGCCAGCAGTCGGACTAGCGGGAGCTCCTACAATGAGCAGTTCTTC. It translates as CASSRTSGSSYNEQFF.